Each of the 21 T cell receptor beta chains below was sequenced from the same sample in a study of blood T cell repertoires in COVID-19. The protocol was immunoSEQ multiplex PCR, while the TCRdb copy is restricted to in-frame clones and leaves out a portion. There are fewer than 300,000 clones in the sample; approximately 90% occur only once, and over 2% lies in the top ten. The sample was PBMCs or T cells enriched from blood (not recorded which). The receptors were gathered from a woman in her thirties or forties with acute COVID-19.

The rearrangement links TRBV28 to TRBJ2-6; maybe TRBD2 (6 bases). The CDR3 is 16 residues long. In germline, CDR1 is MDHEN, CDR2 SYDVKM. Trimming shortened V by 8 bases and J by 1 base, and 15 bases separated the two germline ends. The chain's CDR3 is CASSTWGTSGANVLTF. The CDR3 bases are TGTGCCAGCTCAACCTGGGGGACTTCTGGGGCCAACGTCCTGACTTTC.

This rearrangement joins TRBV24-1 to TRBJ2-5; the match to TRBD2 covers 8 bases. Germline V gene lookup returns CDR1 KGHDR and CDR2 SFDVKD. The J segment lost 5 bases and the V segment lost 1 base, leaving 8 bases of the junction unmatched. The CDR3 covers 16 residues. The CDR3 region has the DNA TGTGCCACCAGTGATTTTTCCGCGGGAGGAGGGGAGACCCAGTACTTC. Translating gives CATSDFSAGGGETQYF.

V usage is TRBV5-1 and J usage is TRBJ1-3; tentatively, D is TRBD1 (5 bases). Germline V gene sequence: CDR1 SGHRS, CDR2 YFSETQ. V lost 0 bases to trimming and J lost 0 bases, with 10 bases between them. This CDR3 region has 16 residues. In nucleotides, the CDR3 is TGCGCCAGCAGCTTGGGGGGCCCGAGCTCTGGAAACACCATATATTTT. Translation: CASSLGGPSSGNTIYF.

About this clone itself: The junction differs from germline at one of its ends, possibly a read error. As DNA, the CDR3 is TGTGCCATCAGTCCCTCCGGGACTAGCCTAGACAATGAGCAGTTCTTC. This sequence encodes CAISPSGTSLDNEQFF. This chain links TRBV28 with TRBJ2-1; 9 bases are a match to TRBD2. Germline CDR1 MDHEN, CDR2 SYDVKM. The CDR3 is 16 amino acids.

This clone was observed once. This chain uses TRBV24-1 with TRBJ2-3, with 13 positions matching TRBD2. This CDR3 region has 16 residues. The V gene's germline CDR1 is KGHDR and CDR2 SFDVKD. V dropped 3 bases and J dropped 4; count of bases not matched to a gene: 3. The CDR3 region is CATSDVLAGGPDTQYF. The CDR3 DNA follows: TGTGCCACCAGTGATGTACTAGCGGGAGGGCCAGATACGCAGTATTTT.

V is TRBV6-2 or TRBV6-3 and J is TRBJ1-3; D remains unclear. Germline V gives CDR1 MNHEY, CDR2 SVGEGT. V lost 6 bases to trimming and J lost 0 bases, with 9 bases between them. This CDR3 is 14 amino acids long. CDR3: CASSSSGSGNTIYF. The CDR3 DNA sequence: TGTGCCAGCAGCTCATCGGGCTCTGGAAACACCATATATTTT.

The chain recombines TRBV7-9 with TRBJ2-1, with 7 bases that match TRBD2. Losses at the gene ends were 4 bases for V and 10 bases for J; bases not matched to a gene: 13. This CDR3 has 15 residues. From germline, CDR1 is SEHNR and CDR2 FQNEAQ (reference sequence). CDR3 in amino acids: CASSSDFAGVREQFF. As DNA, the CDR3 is TGTGCCAGCAGCTCGGACTTTGCGGGAGTAAGGGAGCAGTTCTTC.

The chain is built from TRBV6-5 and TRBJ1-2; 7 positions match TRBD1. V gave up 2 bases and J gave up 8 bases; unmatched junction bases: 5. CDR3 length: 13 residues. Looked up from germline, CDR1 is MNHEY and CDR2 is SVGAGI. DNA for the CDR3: TGTGCCAGCAGTTACACAGGGGATTACGGCTACACCTTC. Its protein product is CASSYTGDYGYTF.

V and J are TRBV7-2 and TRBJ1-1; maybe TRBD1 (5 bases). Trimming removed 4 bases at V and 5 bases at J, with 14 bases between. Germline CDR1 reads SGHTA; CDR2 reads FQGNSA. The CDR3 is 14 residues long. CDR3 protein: CASSSSGGVTEAFF. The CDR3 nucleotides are TGTGCCAGCAGCTCCTCTGGGGGGGTGACTGAAGCTTTCTTT.

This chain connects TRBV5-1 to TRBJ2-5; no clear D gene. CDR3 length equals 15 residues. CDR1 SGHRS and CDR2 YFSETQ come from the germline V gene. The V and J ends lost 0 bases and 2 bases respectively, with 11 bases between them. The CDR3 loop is CASSLGLARQETQYF. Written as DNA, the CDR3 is TGCGCCAGCAGCTTGGGACTGGCTCGGCAAGAGACCCAGTACTTC.

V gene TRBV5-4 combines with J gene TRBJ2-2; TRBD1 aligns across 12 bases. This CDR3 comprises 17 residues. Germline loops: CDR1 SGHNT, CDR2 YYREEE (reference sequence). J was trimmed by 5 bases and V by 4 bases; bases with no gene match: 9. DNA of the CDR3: TGTGCCAGCAGCCGGCGGGGACAGGGGGCTGAGACCGGGGAGCTGTTTTTT. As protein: CASSRRGQGAETGELFF.

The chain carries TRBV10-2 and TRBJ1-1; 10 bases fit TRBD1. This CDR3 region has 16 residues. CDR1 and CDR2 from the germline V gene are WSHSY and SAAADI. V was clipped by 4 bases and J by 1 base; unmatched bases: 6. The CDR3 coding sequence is TGCGCCAGCAGTGCGGGACAGGGGAGGACGAACACTGAAGCTTTCTTT. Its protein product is CASSAGQGRTNTEAFF.

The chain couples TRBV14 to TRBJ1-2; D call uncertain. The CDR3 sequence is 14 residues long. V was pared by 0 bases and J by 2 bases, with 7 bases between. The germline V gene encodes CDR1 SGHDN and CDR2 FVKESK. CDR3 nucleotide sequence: TGTGCCAGCAGCCAAGAAAGTCGGAACTATGGCTACACCTTC. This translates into CASSQESRNYGYTF.

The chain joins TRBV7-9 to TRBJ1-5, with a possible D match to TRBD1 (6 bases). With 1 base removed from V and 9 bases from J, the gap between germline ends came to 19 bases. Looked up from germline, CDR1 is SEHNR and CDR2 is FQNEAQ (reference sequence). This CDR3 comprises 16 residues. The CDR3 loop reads CASSLDGGRGVRPQHF. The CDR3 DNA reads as TGTGCCAGCAGCTTAGACGGCGGCAGGGGAGTAAGGCCCCAGCATTTT.

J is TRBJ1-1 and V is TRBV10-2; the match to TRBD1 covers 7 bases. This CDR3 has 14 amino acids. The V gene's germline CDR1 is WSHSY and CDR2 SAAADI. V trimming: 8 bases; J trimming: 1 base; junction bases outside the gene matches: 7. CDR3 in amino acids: CASREGAWNTEAFF. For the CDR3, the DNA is TGCGCCAGCCGCGAGGGGGCGTGGAACACTGAAGCTTTCTTT.

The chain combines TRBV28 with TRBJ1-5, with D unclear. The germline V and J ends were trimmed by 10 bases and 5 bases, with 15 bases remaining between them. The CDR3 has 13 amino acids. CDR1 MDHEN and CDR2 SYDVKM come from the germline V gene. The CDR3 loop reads CATNLVGDQPQHF. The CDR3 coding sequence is TGTGCCACCAATCTTGTCGGGGATCAGCCCCAGCATTTT.

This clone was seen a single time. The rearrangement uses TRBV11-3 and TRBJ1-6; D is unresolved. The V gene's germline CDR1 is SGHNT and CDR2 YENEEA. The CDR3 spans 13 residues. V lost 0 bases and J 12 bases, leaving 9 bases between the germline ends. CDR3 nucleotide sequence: TGTGCCAGCAGCTTAGAGGGCAAAAGACCCCTCCACTTT. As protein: CASSLEGKRPLHF.

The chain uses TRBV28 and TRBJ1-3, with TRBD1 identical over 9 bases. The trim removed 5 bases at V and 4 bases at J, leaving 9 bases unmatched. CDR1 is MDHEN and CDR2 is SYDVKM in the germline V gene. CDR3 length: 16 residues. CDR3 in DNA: TGTGCCAGCAGTGCTCCTTTAGGGACAGGGGGAAACACCATATATTTT. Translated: CASSAPLGTGGNTIYF.

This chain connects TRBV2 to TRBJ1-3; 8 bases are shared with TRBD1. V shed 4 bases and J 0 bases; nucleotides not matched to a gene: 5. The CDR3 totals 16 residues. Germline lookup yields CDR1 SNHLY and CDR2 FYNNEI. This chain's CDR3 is CASSAQGALSGNTIYF. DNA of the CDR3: TGTGCCAGCAGTGCGCAGGGGGCCCTCTCTGGAAACACCATATATTTT.

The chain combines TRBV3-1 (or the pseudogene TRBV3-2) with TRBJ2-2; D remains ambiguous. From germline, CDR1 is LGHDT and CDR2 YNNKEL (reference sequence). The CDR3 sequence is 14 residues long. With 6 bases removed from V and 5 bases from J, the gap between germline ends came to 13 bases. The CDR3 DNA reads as TGTGCCAGCAGGGGTGGAGTGGCGACCGGGGAGCTGTTTTTT. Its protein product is CASRGGVATGELFF.

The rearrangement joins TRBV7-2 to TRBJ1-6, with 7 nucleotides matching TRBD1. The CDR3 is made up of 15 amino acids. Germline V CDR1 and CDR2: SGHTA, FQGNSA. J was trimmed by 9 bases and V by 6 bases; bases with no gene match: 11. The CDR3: CASSSQGMVLSPLHF. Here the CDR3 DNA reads TGTGCCAGCAGTTCACAGGGGATGGTCCTTTCACCCCTCCACTTT.